These 22 T cell receptor beta chains share one sample of origin, sequenced in a study of technical replicates of blood from a handful of donors. The data were produced by immunoSEQ multiplex PCR, yet TCRdb's version contains in-frame clones alone and is incomplete. This repertoire shows 12,000 or so clones, around 77% found once; its top ten account for about 14%. Material for sequencing was PBMCs. The receptors originated from a human donor in good health.

The CDR3 coding sequence is TGTGCCAGTGGGCGATCAGGGTGGACTGAAGCTTTCTTT. Its translation: CASGRSGWTEAFF. V usage is TRBV19 and J usage is TRBJ1-1; D possibly corresponds to TRBD1 (5 bases). Per the germline V gene, CDR1 is LNHDA and CDR2 is SQIVND (reference sequence). V lost 8 bases, J lost 5 bases, and 15 bases lay in between. The CDR3 runs 13 residues.

The J gene is TRBJ2-1, the V gene TRBV27, with 9 bases fitting TRBD2. Germline CDR1 reads MNHEY; CDR2 reads SMNVEV (reference sequence). The CDR3 has 16 amino acids. V trimming: 0 bases; J trimming: 6 bases; junction bases outside the gene matches: 6. This CDR3 is CASSLSPAGGRNEQFF. In DNA form, the CDR3 reads TGTGCCAGCAGTTTATCCCCAGCGGGAGGTCGCAATGAGCAGTTCTTC.

By proportion, this clone is medium-sized (0.01 to 0.1%). The chain employs TRBV4-1 and TRBJ1-2, with 9 bases aligning to TRBD1. The CDR3 runs to 15 residues. From germline, CDR1 is MGHRA and CDR2 YSYEKL. After removal of 2 bases from V and 3 bases from J, the junction contained 4 bases not matched to a gene. The DNA for the CDR3 is TGCGCCAGCAGCCAACTACAGGGGGCGGACTATGGCTACACCTTC. This encodes CASSQLQGADYGYTF.

This chain joins TRBV27 and TRBJ2-2; a weak D match, TRBD2 (6 bases). The CDR3 is 13 residues long. Germline assignment: CDR1 MNHEY and CDR2 SMNVEV (reference sequence). The V end lost 0 bases, the J end lost 8 bases, and 7 bases lay between the germline ends. CDR3 protein: CASSLSRGGELFF. The DNA of the CDR3 is TGTGCCAGCAGTTTATCGCGGGGTGGGGAGCTGTTTTTT.

The genes are TRBV6-1 and TRBJ2-5; 8 bases are a match to TRBD1. Germline V gene sequence: CDR1 MNHNS, CDR2 SASEGT. CDR3 length: 13 amino acids. The trim removed 6 bases at V and 6 bases at J, leaving 6 bases unmatched. Here the CDR3 DNA reads TGTGCCAGCAGCTCGGGACAGGATAAGACCCAGTACTTC. It codes for CASSSGQDKTQYF.

The genes are TRBV11-2 and TRBJ2-3; D possibly corresponds to TRBD2 (7 bases). The CDR3 consists of 18 residues. Germline CDR1 reads SGHAT; CDR2 reads FQNNGV. The germline V and J ends were trimmed by 5 bases and 0 bases, with 21 bases remaining between them. This CDR3 reads CASSRAPGGHRSTDTQYF. In DNA form, the CDR3 reads TGTGCCAGCAGCCGCGCCCCGGGGGGCCATAGGAGCACAGATACGCAGTATTTT.

This chain uses TRBV7-8 with TRBJ1-5, with a tentative D call TRBD1 (6 bases). Trimming took off 2 bases at V and 3 bases at J, with 11 bases between the two ends. The CDR3 totals 15 residues. The germline V gene encodes CDR1 SGHVS and CDR2 FQNEAQ. CDR3 nucleotide sequence: TGTGCCAGCAGCTTATTACAGGGTCCCAATCAGCCCCAGCATTTT. Amino acids: CASSLLQGPNQPQHF.

Only a few counts were recorded for this clone. CDR3 coding DNA: TGTGCCAGTAGTATCTTGCCTAGCGGTTACAATGAGCAGTTCTTC. Residues: CASSILPSGYNEQFF. The chain combines TRBV19 with TRBJ2-1; TRBD2 matches at 7 bases. This CDR3 is built from 15 residues. Per germline, CDR1 LNHDA and CDR2 SQIVND (reference sequence). The V and J ends lost 3 bases and 4 bases, in that order; junction bases with no gene match: 6.

The chain uses TRBV4-1 and TRBJ2-3, with 8 bases aligning to TRBD1. The CDR3 length is 16 residues. J lost 3 bases, V lost 6 bases, and 11 bases had no gene match. The germline V gene has CDR1 MGHRA and CDR2 YSYEKL. The CDR3 region has the DNA TGCGCCAGCAGTAGGGAGAGACAGGGGTTAACAGATACGCAGTATTTT. It specifies CASSRERQGLTDTQYF.

The chain has TRBV5-5 and TRBJ2-1, with 12 bases matching TRBD2. Germline CDR1 reads SGHKS; CDR2 reads YYEKEE (reference sequence). This CDR3 contains 15 residues. V gave up 2 bases and J gave up 8 bases; unmatched junction bases: 5. As DNA, the CDR3 is TGTGCCAGCAGCTTATCTAGCGGGAGGGCCGATGAGCAGTTCTTC. Residues: CASSLSSGRADEQFF.

The V gene is TRBV6-6, the J gene TRBJ2-7; TRBD2 matches 7 bases. CDR3 length: 13 amino acids. J lost 1 base, V lost 4 bases, and 1 base had no gene match. Germline assignment: CDR1 MNHNY and CDR2 SVGAGI (reference sequence). CDR3 DNA sequence: TGTGCCAGCAGTTTCGGGAGGTCCTACGAGCAGTACTTC. This codes for CASSFGRSYEQYF.

The chain combines TRBV7-9 with TRBJ2-3; the match to TRBD1 covers 9 bases. Germline CDR1 and CDR2: SEHNR and FQNEAQ (reference sequence). The CDR3 is 15 residues long. V dropped 1 base and J dropped 3; count of bases not matched to a gene: 2. The CDR3 reads CASSLGTGDTDTQYF. The CDR3 DNA reads TGTGCCAGCAGCTTAGGGACAGGGGATACAGATACGCAGTATTTT.

In its sample, this clone was seen once. The chain couples TRBV10-2 to TRBJ2-2; unclear D gene. Trimming took 5 bases from V and 3 from J, leaving 7 bases between them. Germline-derived CDR1 and CDR2 are WSHSY and SAAADI. CDR3 length equals 13 residues. CDR3 in DNA: TGCGCCAGCAGTAAGGAGTACACCGGGGAGCTGTTTTTT. Translating it yields CASSKEYTGELFF.

The chain is built from TRBV2 and TRBJ2-3; D ambiguous. The CDR3 runs 14 residues. V was shortened by 2 bases and J by 1 base, with 7 bases between the two germline ends. Germline values: CDR1 SNHLY, CDR2 FYNNEI. The CDR3 coding sequence is TGTGCCAGCAGTGAATTCCCAGGCACAGATACGCAGTATTTT. Its protein is CASSEFPGTDTQYF. Supplemented by reference TRBV2 and TRBJ2-3, the full variable domain reads EPEVTQTPSHQVTQMGQEVILRCVPISNHLYFYWYRQILGQKVEFLVSFYNNEISEKSEIFDDQFSVERPDGSNFTLKIRSTKLEDSAMYFCASSEFPGTDTQYFGPGTRLTVL.

CDR3: CATSREGGLETQYF. CDR3 DNA sequence: TGTGCCACCAGCAGAGAGGGGGGGTTGGAGACCCAGTACTTC. The chain carries TRBV15 and TRBJ2-5; 7 nucleotides align to TRBD2. Unmatched junction bases numbered 3, after V lost 0 bases and J lost 5 bases. Germline loops: CDR1 LNHNV, CDR2 YYDKDF (reference sequence). The CDR3 sequence is 14 residues long.

The chain links TRBV5-1 to TRBJ2-5; 8 bases agree with TRBD1. This CDR3 contains 15 residues. Germline CDR1 is SGHRS and CDR2 is YFSETQ. V was clipped by 4 bases and J by 5 bases; unmatched bases: 10. CDR3 sequence (DNA): TGCGCCAGCAGCAACCAGGGGGCTTCGGGGGAGACCCAGTACTTC. Translation gives CASSNQGASGETQYF.

The rearrangement uses TRBV13 and TRBJ2-1; D is perhaps TRBD2 (6 bases). The CDR3 extends over 14 amino acids. Germline CDR1 and CDR2: PRHDT and FYEKMQ (reference sequence). Trimming shortened V by 3 bases and J by 7 bases, and 13 bases separated the two germline ends. The DNA for the CDR3 is TGTGCCAGCAGCTTGGGGACTGGCGCGAATGAGCAGTTCTTC. As protein: CASSLGTGANEQFF. The full variable domain, completed using reference TRBV13 and TRBJ2-1, is AAGVIQSPRHLIKEKRETATLKCYPIPRHDTVYWYQQGPGQDPQFLISFYEKMQSDKGSIPDRFSAQQFSDYHSELNMSSLELGDSALYFCASSLGTGANEQFFGPGTRLTVL.

This chain joins TRBV30 and TRBJ2-7, with D possibly being TRBD2 (5 bases). Germline V gene data show CDR1 as GTSNPN and CDR2 as SVGIG (reference sequence). The CDR3 has 14 residues. V was shortened by 2 bases and J by 4 bases, with 15 bases between the two germline ends. DNA of the CDR3: TGTGCCTGGAGTTCTAGCTCCGGGCAATACGAGCAGTACTTC. Its protein product is CAWSSSSGQYEQYF.

This clone was seen a handful of times. V and J are TRBV10-2 and TRBJ1-1; a weak D match, TRBD1 (5 bases). Trimming removed 7 bases from V and 5 bases from J, with 14 bases in between. The CDR3 runs to 13 residues. The germline V gene encodes CDR1 WSHSY and CDR2 SAAADI. CDR3 region: CASTAGIGTEAFF. The CDR3 nucleotides read TGCGCCAGCACCGCAGGGATTGGGACTGAAGCTTTCTTT.

The chain recombines TRBV2 with TRBJ2-7; TRBD2 agrees at 10 bases. The trim removed 6 bases at V and 4 bases at J, leaving 3 bases unmatched. This CDR3 is 13 amino acids long. Germline values: CDR1 SNHLY, CDR2 FYNNEI. The CDR3 coding sequence is TGTGCCAGCAGGGCTAGCGGGAGTTACGAGCAGTACTTC. Residues: CASRASGSYEQYF. The variable domain in full, with the rest retrieved from reference TRBV2 and TRBJ2-7, is EPEVTQTPSHQVTQMGQEVILRCVPISNHLYFYWYRQILGQKVEFLVSFYNNEISEKSEIFDDQFSVERPDGSNFTLKIRSTKLEDSAMYFCASRASGSYEQYFGPGTRLTVT.

This chain connects TRBV27 to TRBJ2-7; 8 nucleotides align to TRBD1. Germline V gene sequence: CDR1 MNHEY, CDR2 SMNVEV (reference sequence). This CDR3 comprises 15 residues. Unmatched junction bases numbered 7, after V lost 4 bases and J lost 2 bases. CDR3 nucleotide sequence: TGTGCCAGCAGTTGGGGGACAGGACCAACCTACGAGCAGTACTTC. Translation: CASSWGTGPTYEQYF.

V usage is TRBV6-5 and J usage is TRBJ2-3; D gene ambiguous. Germline-derived CDR1 and CDR2 are MNHEY and SVGAGI. This CDR3 region has 16 residues. Trimming removed 3 bases from V and 1 base from J, with 14 bases in between. CDR3 region: CASSYTHRTRTDTQYF. CDR3 sequence (DNA): TGTGCCAGCAGTTATACCCACCGTACTCGCACAGATACGCAGTATTTT.